This TCR beta chain was documented in a study of blood T cell repertoires in COVID-19. About the research overall: The study drew acute and convalescent COVID-19 samples from the United States, Italy and Spain. T cells, B-cell-depleted T cells, or PBMCs provided the cDNA or gDNA that served as material.

Study processing details: Estimation of nucleated cell counts was performed using reference gene primer amplification. The table came from immunoSEQ multiplex PCR; TCRdb's copy has only in-frame clones and leaves some out. The V and J calls and the clone size are those of that table, but D and trimming were determined from the DNA. The repertoire holds under 150,000 clones, with 85% to 90% as singletons. V shed 7 bases, J shed 4 bases, and the junction held 4 bases outside the gene matches. Germline values: CDR1 MNHEY, CDR2 SVGAGI. This CDR3 has 13 amino acids. Sequencing used peripheral blood. The chain joins TRBV6-5 to TRBJ2-5, with 9 nucleotides matching TRBD1. This sequence was found in a man aged 50 to 60 with active COVID-19. CDR3 DNA: TGTGCCAGCATGGGACAGGGACGAGAGACCCAGTACTTC. The encoded protein is CASMGQGRETQYF.